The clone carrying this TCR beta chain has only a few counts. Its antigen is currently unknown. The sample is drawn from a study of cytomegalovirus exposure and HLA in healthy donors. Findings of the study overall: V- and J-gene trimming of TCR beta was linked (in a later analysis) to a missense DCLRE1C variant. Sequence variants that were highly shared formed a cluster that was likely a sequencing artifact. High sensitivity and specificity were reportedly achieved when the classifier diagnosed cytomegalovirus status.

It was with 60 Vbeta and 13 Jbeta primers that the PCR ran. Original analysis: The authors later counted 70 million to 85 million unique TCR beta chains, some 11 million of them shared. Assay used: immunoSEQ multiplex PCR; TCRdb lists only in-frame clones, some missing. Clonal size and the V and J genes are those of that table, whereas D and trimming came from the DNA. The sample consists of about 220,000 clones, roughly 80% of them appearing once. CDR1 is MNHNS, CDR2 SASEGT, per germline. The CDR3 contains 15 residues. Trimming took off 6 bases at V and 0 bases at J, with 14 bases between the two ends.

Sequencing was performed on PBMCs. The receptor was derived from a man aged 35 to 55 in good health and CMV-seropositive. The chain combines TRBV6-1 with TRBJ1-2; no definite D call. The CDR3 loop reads CASRELRAANYGYTF. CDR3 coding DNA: TGTGCCAGCAGAGAATTGAGGGCAGCTAACTATGGCTACACCTTC.